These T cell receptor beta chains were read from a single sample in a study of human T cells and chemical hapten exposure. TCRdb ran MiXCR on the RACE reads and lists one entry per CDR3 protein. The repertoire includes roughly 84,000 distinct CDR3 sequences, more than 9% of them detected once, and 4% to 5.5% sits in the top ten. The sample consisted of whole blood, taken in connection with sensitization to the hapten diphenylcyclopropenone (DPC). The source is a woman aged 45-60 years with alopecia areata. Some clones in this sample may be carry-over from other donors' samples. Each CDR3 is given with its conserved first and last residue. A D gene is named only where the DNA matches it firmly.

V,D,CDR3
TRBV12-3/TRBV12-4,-,CASSYGLALNYGYTF
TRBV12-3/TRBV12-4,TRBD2,CASSPGLAGVKEQYF
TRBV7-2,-,CASSLGPSYEQYF
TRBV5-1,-,CASSISTVKDSPLHF
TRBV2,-,CASSEALLVTEQYF
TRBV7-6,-,CASSQTSRNHEQFF
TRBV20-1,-,CSARDVASLGEVQQFF
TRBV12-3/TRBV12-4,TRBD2,CASSLGLAGEVLNEQFF
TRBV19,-,CASSAGGGSTDTQYF
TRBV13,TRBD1,CASSWRYRGKGQNEQFF
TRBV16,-,CASSQEGQGLKNIQYF
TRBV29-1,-,CSVPQTGNTEAFF
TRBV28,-,CASSPSAVNEQFF
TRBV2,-,CASSEDYSPLHF
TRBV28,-,CASSLFTGNYGYTF
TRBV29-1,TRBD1,CSADSGTGGVFF
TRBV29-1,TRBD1,CSVTTGEYYQPQHF
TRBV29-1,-,CSVGGGASEQYF
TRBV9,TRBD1,CASSEGTGGLSDTQYF
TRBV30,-,CAWSVTFGYTF
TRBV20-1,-,CSAVPGRKNTEAFF
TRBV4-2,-,CASSQAGARGTGELFF